These 6 T cell receptor beta chains came from one sample sequenced in a study of lung T cells in sarcoidosis with Löfgren's syndrome. TCRdb analysed the reads with MiXCR anew, one entry per CDR3 protein. The sample comprises around 60,000 distinct CDR3 sequences, approximately 21% of which are singletons, and around 2.3% rests with the top ten. Source material: CD4+ T cells from PBMCs. The source is a human donor with sarcoidosis (Löfgren's syndrome or another form), or a control subject (not recorded which).

This clonotype was counted many times. The rearrangement joins TRBV20-1 to TRBJ2-3, with 9 nucleotides matching TRBD1. The germline CDR1 and CDR2 sequences are DFQATT and SNEGSKA (reference sequence). V trimming: 3 bases; J trimming: 2 bases; junction bases outside the gene matches: 6. The CDR3 sequence is 15 residues long. This CDR3 reads CSASARDRVTDTQYF. Written as DNA, the CDR3 is TGCAGTGCTAGTGCCCGGGACAGGGTCACAGATACGCAGTATTTT.

This clonotype was counted ten times or more. The chain uses TRBV20-1 and TRBJ1-5, with no clear D. The CDR3 has 15 amino acids. The V gene lost 3 bases and the J gene lost 2 bases, with 14 bases spanning the gap. The germline CDR1 and CDR2 sequences are DFQATT and SNEGSKA (reference sequence). The CDR3 region has the DNA TGCAGTGCTAGCCCAGGCAGGCTCGGCAATCAGCCCCAGCATTTT. Protein sequence: CSASPGRLGNQPQHF.

This clonotype has ten or more counts. This chain uses TRBV28 with TRBJ2-7, with D maybe TRBD1 (5 bases). In germline, CDR1 is MDHEN, CDR2 SYDVKM. The CDR3 has 13 residues. The V gene lost 5 bases and the J gene lost 3 bases, with 11 bases spanning the gap. Here the CDR3 reads CASSRTGVYEQYF. The DNA of the CDR3 is TGTGCCAGCAGTAGAACAGGAGTCTACGAGCAGTACTTC.

This clonotype was detected ten times or more. J is TRBJ2-3 and V is TRBV27; possible D gene TRBD2, 5 bases. Germline V gene data show CDR1 as MNHEY and CDR2 as SMNVEV (reference sequence). Trimming removed 5 bases from V and 0 bases from J, with 12 bases in between. The CDR3 runs 15 residues. CDR3: CASSPTGLSTDTQYF. CDR3 coding DNA: TGTGCCAGCAGTCCGACTGGACTTAGCACAGATACGCAGTATTTT.

Concerning this clonotype: A read error may be the cause here, since a much bigger clone is one base away. This chain connects TRBV28 to TRBJ1-4; 7 bases match TRBD1. J lost 6 bases, V lost 4 bases, and 5 bases had no gene match. Germline CDR1 and CDR2: MDHEN and SYDVKM. The CDR3 is 14 residues long. For the CDR3, the DNA is TGTGCCAGCAGTTCCGGGACAGCGGATGAAAAACTGTTTTTT. Encoded protein: CASSSGTADEKLFF.

The sample holds many counts of this clonotype. J is TRBJ1-5 and V is TRBV20-1; D is unclear. The CDR3 sequence is 15 residues long. The V and J ends lost 3 bases and 3 bases respectively, with 15 bases between them. The V gene's germline CDR1 is DFQATT and CDR2 SNEGSKA (reference sequence). The CDR3 loop is CSASPGSYYNQPQHF. The CDR3 bases are TGCAGTGCTAGTCCGGGCTCTTACTACAATCAGCCCCAGCATTTT.